These 6 T cell receptor beta chains share one sample of origin, sequenced in a study of blood T cell repertoires in COVID-19. Some clones are missing from TCRdb's copy, which holds only in-frame ones; the method was immunoSEQ multiplex PCR. The table shows around 63,000 clones, with 84% occurring only once. Material: peripheral blood. The source is a man in his 60s with COVID-19, enrolled during active disease.

The V call is TRBV6-5, the J call TRBJ1-3; D is perhaps TRBD1 (6 bases). The CDR3 is 13 amino acids. The germline V gene encodes CDR1 MNHEY and CDR2 SVGAGI. V dropped 7 bases and J dropped 8 bases, with 15 bases sitting between them. CDR3 nucleotides: TGTGCCAGCATGAGGGGGAAAGAAGACACCATATATTTT. Encoded protein: CASMRGKEDTIYF.

V and J are TRBV6-5 and TRBJ1-1, with D unclear. The germline gives CDR1 MNHEY, CDR2 SVGAGI. V gave up 6 bases and J gave up 5 bases, with 13 bases separating them. The CDR3 sequence is 13 residues long. The CDR3 is CASRKVAGTEAFF. In nucleotides, the CDR3 is TGTGCCAGCAGGAAGGTGGCGGGTACTGAAGCTTTCTTT.

The chain employs TRBV19 and TRBJ1-5; 7 nucleotides line up with TRBD1. The CDR3 sequence is 15 residues long. Germline V gene lookup returns CDR1 LNHDA and CDR2 SQIVND (reference sequence). V shed 1 base, J shed 9 bases, and the junction held 9 bases outside the gene matches. The DNA of the CDR3 is TGTGCCAGTAGTATAGTCCCCTCCACAGGGGCGCCCCAGCATTTT. It codes for CASSIVPSTGAPQHF. The whole variable domain, filled in from reference TRBV19 and TRBJ1-5, reads DGGITQSPKYLFRKEGQNVTLSCEQNLNHDAMYWYRQDPGQGLRLIYYSQIVNDFQKGDIAEGYSVSREKKESFPLTVTSAQKNPTAFYLCASSIVPSTGAPQHFGDGTRLSIL.

The rearrangement links TRBV2 to TRBJ2-7; no clear D gene. This CDR3 is 11 amino acids long. Germline assignment: CDR1 SNHLY and CDR2 FYNNEI. Trimming removed 4 bases at V and 3 bases at J, with 4 bases between. DNA of the CDR3: TGTGCCAGCAGTGCCCGCTACGAGCAGTACTTC. Its translation is CASSARYEQYF.

V and J are TRBV5-1 and TRBJ1-2; D uncertain. The CDR3 is 12 residues long. V lost 1 base, J lost 3 bases, and 4 bases lay in between. Germline lookup yields CDR1 SGHRS and CDR2 YFSETQ. CDR3 coding DNA: TGCGCCAGCAGCTTGACAGACTATGGCTACACCTTC. Protein product: CASSLTDYGYTF.

The sample holds one count of this clone. The chain is built from TRBV30 and TRBJ1-5, with 8 positions matching TRBD1. Looked up from germline, CDR1 is GTSNPN and CDR2 is SVGIG (reference sequence). V shed 0 bases, J shed 6 bases, and the junction held 4 bases outside the gene matches. The CDR3 loop spans 14 amino acids. Written as DNA, the CDR3 is TGTGCCTGGAGTGTACAGGGGGGGACTCAGCCCCAGCATTTT. It specifies CAWSVQGGTQPQHF.